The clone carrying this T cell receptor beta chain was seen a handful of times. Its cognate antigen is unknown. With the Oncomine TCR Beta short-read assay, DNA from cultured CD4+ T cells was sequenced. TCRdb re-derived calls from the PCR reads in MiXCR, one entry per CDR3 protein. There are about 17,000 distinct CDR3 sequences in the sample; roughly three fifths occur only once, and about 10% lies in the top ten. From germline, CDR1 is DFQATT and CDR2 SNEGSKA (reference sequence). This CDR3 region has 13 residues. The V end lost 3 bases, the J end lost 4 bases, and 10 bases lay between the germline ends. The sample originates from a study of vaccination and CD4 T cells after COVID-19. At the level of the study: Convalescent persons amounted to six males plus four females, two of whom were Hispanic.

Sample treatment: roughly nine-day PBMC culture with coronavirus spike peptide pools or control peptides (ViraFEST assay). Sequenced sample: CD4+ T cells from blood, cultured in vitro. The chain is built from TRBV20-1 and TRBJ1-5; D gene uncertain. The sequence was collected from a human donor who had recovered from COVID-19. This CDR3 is CSASLDQNQPQHF. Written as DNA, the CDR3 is TGCAGTGCTAGCCTTGATCAAAATCAGCCCCAGCATTTT.